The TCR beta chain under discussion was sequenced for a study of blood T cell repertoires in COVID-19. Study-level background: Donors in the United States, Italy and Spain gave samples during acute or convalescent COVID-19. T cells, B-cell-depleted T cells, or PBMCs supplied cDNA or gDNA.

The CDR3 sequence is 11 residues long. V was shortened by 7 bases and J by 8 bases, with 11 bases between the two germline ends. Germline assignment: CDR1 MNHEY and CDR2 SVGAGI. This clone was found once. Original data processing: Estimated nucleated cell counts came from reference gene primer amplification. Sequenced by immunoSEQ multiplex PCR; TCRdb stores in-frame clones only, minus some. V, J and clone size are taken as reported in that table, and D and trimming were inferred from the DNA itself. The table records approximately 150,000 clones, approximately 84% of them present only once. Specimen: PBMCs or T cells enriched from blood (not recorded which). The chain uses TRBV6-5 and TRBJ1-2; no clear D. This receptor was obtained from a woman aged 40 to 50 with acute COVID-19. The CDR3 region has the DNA TGTGCCAGCACCGAGGAGGGAGGCTACACCTTC. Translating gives CASTEEGGYTF.